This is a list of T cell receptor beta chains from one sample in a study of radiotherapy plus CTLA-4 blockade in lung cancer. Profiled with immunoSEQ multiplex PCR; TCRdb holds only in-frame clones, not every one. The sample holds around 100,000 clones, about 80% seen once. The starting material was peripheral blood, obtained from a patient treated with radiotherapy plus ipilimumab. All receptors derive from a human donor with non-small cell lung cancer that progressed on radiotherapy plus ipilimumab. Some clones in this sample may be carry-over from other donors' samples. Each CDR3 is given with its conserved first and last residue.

CDR3 protein: CASSLLGQGAVGNYGYTF; V gene: TRBV7-2
CDR3 protein: CASSPGHFGNSPLHF; V gene: TRBV19
CDR3 protein: CASSLEGTYEQYF; V gene: TRBV5-1
CDR3 protein: CASSLAGGSYNEQFF; V gene: TRBV19
CDR3 protein: CASSPGGTVEETQYF; V gene: TRBV18
CDR3 protein: CASSPRGSGEGATNEKLFF; V gene: TRBV4-3
CDR3 protein: CASSLWANGYTF; V gene: TRBV5-8
CDR3 protein: CASSPREIGNTIYF; V gene: TRBV7-8
CDR3 protein: CASSLERMSGELFF; V gene: TRBV11-2
CDR3 protein: CASSLAGGMNTEAFF; V gene: TRBV7-8
CDR3 protein: CASSLVFGGGYTF; V gene: TRBV7-9
CDR3 protein: CATSRDIGTGVRPQHF; V gene: TRBV15
CDR3 protein: CASSSGTVADTQYF; V gene: TRBV5-1
CDR3 protein: CASSFLEGGHQFF; V gene: TRBV7-3
CDR3 protein: CASSPRDTGELFF; V gene: TRBV7-8
CDR3 protein: CASSTISRNQPQHF; V gene: TRBV7-2
CDR3 protein: CASSFVGQGQPQHF; V gene: TRBV19
CDR3 protein: CASSPGTRGSTDTQYF; V gene: TRBV18
CDR3 protein: CASSSGPPGAGNTIYF; V gene: TRBV7-8
CDR3 protein: CASSPRIQGAGANVLTF; V gene: TRBV16
CDR3 protein: CASSGLNVRGPSGANVLTF; V gene: TRBV11-2
CDR3 protein: CASSLGQDQPQHF; V gene: TRBV7-9
CDR3 protein: CASSWGRVGGGETQYF; V gene: TRBV4-3
CDR3 protein: CASSLYQSTDTQYF; V gene: TRBV11-2
CDR3 protein: CASSPGRVSSYEQYF; V gene: TRBV6-5
CDR3 protein: CASSLSGQGKQYF; V gene: TRBV7-3